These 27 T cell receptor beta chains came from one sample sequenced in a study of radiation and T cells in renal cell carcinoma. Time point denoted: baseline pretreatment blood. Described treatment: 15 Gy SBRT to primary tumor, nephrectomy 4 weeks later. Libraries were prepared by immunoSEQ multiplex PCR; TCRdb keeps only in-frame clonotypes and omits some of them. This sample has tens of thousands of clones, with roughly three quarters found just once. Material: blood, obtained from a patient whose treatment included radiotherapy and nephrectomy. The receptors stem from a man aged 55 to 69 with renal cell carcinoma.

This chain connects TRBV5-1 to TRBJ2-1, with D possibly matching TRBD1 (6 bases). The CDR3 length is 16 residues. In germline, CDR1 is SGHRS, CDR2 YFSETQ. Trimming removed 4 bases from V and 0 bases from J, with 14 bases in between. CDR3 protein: CASSRTAPSSYNEQFF. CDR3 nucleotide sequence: TGCGCCAGCAGCCGGACAGCCCCGAGCTCCTACAATGAGCAGTTCTTC.

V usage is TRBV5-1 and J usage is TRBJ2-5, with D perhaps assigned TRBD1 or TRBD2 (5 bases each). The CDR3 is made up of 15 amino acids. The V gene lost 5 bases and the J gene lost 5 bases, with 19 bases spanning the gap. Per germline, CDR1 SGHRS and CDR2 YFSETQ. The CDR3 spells CASSSRAGRAETQYF. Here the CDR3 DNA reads TGCGCCAGCAGTTCCCGTGCAGGGCGGGCTGAGACCCAGTACTTC. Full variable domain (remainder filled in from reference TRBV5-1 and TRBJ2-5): KAGVTQTPRYLIKTRGQQVTLSCSPISGHRSVSWYQQTPGQGLQFLFEYFSETQRNKGNFPGRFSGRQFSNSRSEMNVSTLELGDSALYLCASSSRAGRAETQYFGPGTRLLVL.

The CDR3 sequence is CASSPPTGQEAFF. CDR3 DNA: TGTGCCAGCAGCCCCCCGACGGGCCAGGAAGCTTTCTTT. This chain connects TRBV6-5 to TRBJ1-1; no reliable D call. Trimming took off 6 bases at V and 8 bases at J, with 16 bases between the two ends. Germline V gives CDR1 MNHEY, CDR2 SVGAGI. CDR3 length equals 13 residues.

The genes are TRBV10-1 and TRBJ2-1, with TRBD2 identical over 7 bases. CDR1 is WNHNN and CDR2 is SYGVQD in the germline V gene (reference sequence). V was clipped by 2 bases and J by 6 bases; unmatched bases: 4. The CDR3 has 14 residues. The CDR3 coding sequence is TGCGCCAGCAGTGAGCCGGGGGGTCGCAATGAGCAGTTCTTC. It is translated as CASSEPGGRNEQFF.

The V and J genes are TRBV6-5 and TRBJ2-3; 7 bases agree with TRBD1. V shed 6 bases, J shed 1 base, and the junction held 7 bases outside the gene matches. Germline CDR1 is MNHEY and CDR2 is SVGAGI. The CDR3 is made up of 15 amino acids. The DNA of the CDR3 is TGTGCCAGCAGGGCCCCGGGACAGCGCACAGATACGCAGTATTTT. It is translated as CASRAPGQRTDTQYF.

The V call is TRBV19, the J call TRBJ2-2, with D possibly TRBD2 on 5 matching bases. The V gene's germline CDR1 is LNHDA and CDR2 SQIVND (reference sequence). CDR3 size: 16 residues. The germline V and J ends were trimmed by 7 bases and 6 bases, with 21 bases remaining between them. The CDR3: CASTALAAGESGELFF. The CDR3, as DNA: TGTGCCAGTACCGCCTTAGCCGCTGGGGAGTCCGGGGAGCTGTTTTTT.

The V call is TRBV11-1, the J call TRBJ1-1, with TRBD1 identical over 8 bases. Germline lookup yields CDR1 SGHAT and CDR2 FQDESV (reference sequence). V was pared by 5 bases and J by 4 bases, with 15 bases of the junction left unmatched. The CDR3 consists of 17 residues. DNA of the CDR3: TGTGCCAGCAGCGATGCCCAGGGGGCGTCGGGGGGCACTGAAGCTTTCTTT. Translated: CASSDAQGASGGTEAFF.

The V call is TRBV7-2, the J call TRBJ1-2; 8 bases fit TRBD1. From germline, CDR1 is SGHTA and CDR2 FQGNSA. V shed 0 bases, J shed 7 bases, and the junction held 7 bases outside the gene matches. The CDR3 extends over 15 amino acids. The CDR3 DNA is TGTGCCAGCAGCTTAGCGACAGGGGTATATTTTGGCTACACCTTC. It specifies CASSLATGVYFGYTF.

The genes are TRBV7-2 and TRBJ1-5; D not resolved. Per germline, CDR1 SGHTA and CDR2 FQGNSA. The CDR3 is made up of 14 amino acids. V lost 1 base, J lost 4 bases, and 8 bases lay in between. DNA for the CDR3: TGTGCCAGCAGCTTAGACTCCGGGAATCAGCCCCAGCATTTT. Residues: CASSLDSGNQPQHF.

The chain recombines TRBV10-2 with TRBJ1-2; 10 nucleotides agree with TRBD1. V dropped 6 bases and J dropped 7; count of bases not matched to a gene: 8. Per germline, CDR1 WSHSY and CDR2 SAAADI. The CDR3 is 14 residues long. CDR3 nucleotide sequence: TGCGCCAGCAGCCCCGGGACAGGGGTAGGTGGCTACACCTTC. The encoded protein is CASSPGTGVGGYTF.

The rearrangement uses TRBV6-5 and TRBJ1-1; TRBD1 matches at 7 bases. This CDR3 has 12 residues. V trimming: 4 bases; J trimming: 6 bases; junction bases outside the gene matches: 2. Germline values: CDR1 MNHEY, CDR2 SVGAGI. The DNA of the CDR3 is TGTGCCAGCAGTTTTCAGGGGGCTGAAGCTTTCTTT. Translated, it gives CASSFQGAEAFF.

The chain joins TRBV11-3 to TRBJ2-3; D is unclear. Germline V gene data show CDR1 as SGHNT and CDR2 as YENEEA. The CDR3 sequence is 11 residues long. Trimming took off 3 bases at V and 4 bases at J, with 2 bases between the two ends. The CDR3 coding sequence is TGTGCCAGCAGCTTCGCAGATACGCAGTATTTT. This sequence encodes CASSFADTQYF.

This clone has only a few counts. CDR3 in amino acids: CASVPSKGNTEAFF. The DNA for the CDR3 is TGTGCTAGTGTCCCTTCTAAGGGGAACACTGAAGCTTTCTTT. The genes are TRBV12-5 and TRBJ1-1; D gene uncertain. Trimming took off 7 bases at V and 1 base at J, with 13 bases between the two ends. This CDR3 region has 14 residues. Germline-derived CDR1 and CDR2 are LGHNT and FRNRAP. Combining the CDR3 with reference TRBV12-5 and TRBJ1-1 gives the whole variable domain DARVTQTPRHKVTEMGQEVTMRCQPILGHNTVFWYRQTMMQGLELLAYFRNRAPLDDSGMPKDRFSAEMPDATLATLKIQPSEPRDSAVYFCASVPSKGNTEAFFGQGTRLTVV.

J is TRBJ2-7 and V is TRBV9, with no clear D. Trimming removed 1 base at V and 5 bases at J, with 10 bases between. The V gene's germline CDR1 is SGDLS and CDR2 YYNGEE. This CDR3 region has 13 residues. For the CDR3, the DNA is TGTGCCAGCAGCGTACGATGTCTAGACGAGCAGTACGTC. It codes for CASSVRCLDEQYV.

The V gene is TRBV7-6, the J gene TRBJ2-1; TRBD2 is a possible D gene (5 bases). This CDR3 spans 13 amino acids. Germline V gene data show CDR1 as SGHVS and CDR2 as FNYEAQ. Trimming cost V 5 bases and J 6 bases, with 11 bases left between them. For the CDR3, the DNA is TGTGCCAGCAGCCGGGGATTATTCAATGAGCAGTTCTTC. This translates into CASSRGLFNEQFF.

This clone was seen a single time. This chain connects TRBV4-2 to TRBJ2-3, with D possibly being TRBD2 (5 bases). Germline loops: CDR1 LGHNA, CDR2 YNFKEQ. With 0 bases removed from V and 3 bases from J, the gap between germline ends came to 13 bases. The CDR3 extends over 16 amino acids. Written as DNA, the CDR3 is TGTGCCAGCAGCCAAGAGGGGAGTTTAGGGACAGATACGCAGTATTTT. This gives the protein CASSQEGSLGTDTQYF.

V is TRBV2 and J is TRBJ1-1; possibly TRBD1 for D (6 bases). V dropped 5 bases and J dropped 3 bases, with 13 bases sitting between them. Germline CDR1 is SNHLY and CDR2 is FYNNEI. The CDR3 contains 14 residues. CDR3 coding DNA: TGTGCCAGCAGTCCTAGGACAGATTACACTGAAGCTTTCTTT. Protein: CASSPRTDYTEAFF.

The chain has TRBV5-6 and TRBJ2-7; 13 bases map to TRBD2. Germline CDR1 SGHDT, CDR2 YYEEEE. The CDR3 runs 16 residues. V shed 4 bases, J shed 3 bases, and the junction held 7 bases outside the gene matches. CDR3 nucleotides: TGTGCCAGCAGCCCACTACTAGCGGGGGGGTTCTACGAGCAGTACTTC. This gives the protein CASSPLLAGGFYEQYF.

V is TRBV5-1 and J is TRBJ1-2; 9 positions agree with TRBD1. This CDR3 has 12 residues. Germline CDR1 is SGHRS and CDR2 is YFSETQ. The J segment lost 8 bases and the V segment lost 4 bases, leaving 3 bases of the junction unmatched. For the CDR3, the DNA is TGCGCCAGCAGCCCTACAGGGGGCGGCTACACCTTC. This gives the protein CASSPTGGGYTF.

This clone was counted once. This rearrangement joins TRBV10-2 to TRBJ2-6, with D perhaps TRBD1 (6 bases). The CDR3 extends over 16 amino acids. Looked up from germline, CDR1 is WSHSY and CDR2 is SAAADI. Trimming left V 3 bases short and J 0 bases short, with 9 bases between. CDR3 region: CASSDPQGSGANVLTF. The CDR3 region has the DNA TGCGCCAGCAGTGACCCACAGGGCTCTGGGGCCAACGTCCTGACTTTC.

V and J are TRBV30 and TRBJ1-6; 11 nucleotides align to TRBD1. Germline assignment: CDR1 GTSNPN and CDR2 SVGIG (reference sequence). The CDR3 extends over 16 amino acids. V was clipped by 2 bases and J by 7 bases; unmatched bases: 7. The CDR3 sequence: CAWSSGTGGTNSPLHF. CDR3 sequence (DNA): TGTGCCTGGAGTTCCGGGACAGGGGGTACGAATTCACCCCTCCACTTT.

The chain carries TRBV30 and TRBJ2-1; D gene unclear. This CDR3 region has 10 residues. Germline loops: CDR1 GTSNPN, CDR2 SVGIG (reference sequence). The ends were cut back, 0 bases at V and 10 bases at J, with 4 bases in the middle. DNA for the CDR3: TGTGCCTGGAGTGTCCTGGAGCAGTTCTTC. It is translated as CAWSVLEQFF.

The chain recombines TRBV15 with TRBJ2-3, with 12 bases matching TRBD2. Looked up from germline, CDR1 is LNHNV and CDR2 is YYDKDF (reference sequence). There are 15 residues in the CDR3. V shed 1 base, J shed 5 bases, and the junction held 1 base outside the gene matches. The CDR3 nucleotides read TGTGCCACCAGCAGAGCGGGACTAGCGGGAGATACGCAGTATTTT. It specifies CATSRAGLAGDTQYF.

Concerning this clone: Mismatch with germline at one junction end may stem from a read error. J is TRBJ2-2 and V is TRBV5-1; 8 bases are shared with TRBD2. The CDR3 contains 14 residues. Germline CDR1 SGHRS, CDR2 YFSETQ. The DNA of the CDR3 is TGCGCCACCAGCACTGCGGGGGGCACCGGGGAGCTGTTTTTT. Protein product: CATSTAGGTGELFF.

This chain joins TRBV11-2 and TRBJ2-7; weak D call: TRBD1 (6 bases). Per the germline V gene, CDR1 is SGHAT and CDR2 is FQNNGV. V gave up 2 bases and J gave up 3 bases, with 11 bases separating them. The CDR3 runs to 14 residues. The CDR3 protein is CASSLTGSGYEQYF. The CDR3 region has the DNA TGTGCCAGCAGCTTAACAGGGAGCGGCTACGAGCAGTACTTC.

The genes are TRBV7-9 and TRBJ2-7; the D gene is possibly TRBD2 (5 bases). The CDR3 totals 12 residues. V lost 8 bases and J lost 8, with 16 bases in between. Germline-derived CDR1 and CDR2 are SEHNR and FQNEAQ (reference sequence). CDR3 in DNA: TGTGCCAGCCTAGGAAGGCGGGCGAAGCAGTACTTC. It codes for CASLGRRAKQYF.

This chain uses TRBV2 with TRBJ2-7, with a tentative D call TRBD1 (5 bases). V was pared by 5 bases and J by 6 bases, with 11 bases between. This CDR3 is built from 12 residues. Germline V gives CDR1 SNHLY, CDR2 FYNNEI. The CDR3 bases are TGTGCCAGCAGTCCAACAGGACGCGAGCAGTACGTC. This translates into CASSPTGREQYV.